This T cell receptor (beta chain) was retrieved from a study of shared clonotypes between healthy human individuals. Study at large: CD8 memory received one plate per donor, CD8 naive two, CD4 memory three and CD4 naive three. General study points: In contrast to clonotypes shared by all four donors, non-shared clonotypes had lower generation probabilities.

A word on this clone: Its antigen remains unidentified. Other DNA sequences in the same sample also yield this CDR3.

Germline CDR1 and CDR2: SQVTM and ANQGSEA. The CDR3 has 12 amino acids. Trimming left V 1 base short and J 1 base short, with 4 bases between. Clones were sequenced by immunoSEQ multiplex PCR, and TCRdb holds only the in-frame ones, with some missing. The data contain more than 1.2 million clones, 97% to 99% of them seen just once; the ten biggest clones take up about 0.34%. The rearrangement links TRBV29-1 to TRBJ2-5; no clear D gene. The receptor's source is a young man in good health. The specimen sequenced was naive CD4+ T cells sorted from blood. Subset indicated: CD45RA+ positively selected. CDR3 in DNA: TGCAGCGTTGAAGTTAGCCAAGAGACCCAGTACTTC. It specifies CSVEVSQETQYF.